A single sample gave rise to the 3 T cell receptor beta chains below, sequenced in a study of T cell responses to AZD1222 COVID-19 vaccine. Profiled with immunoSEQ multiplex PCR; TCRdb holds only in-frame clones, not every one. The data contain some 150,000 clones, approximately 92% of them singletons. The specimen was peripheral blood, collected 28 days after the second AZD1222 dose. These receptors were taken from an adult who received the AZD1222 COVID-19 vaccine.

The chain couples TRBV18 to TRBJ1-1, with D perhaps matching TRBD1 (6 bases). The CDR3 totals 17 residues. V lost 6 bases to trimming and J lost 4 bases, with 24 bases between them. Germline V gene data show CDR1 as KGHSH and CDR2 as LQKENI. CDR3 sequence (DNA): TGTGCCAGCTCGTCACAGGGACGGGGCGATTGGCTCACTGAAGCTTTCTTT. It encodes CASSSQGRGDWLTEAFF.

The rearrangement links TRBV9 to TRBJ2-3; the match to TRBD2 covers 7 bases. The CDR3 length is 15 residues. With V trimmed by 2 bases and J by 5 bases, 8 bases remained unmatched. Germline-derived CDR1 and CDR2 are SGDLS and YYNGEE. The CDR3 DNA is TGTGCCAGCAGCGTCGGAGGGAGGGAGAGAGATACGCAGTATTTT. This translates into CASSVGGRERDTQYF.

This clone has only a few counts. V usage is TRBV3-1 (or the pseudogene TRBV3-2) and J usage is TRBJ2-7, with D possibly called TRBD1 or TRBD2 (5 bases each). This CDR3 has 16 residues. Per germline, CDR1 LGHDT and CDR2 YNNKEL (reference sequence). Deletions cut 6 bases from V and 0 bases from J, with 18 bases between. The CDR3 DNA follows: TGTGCCAGCAGTAGGACTCGGGGCGGGCCCTCCTACGAGCAGTACTTC. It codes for CASSRTRGGPSYEQYF.